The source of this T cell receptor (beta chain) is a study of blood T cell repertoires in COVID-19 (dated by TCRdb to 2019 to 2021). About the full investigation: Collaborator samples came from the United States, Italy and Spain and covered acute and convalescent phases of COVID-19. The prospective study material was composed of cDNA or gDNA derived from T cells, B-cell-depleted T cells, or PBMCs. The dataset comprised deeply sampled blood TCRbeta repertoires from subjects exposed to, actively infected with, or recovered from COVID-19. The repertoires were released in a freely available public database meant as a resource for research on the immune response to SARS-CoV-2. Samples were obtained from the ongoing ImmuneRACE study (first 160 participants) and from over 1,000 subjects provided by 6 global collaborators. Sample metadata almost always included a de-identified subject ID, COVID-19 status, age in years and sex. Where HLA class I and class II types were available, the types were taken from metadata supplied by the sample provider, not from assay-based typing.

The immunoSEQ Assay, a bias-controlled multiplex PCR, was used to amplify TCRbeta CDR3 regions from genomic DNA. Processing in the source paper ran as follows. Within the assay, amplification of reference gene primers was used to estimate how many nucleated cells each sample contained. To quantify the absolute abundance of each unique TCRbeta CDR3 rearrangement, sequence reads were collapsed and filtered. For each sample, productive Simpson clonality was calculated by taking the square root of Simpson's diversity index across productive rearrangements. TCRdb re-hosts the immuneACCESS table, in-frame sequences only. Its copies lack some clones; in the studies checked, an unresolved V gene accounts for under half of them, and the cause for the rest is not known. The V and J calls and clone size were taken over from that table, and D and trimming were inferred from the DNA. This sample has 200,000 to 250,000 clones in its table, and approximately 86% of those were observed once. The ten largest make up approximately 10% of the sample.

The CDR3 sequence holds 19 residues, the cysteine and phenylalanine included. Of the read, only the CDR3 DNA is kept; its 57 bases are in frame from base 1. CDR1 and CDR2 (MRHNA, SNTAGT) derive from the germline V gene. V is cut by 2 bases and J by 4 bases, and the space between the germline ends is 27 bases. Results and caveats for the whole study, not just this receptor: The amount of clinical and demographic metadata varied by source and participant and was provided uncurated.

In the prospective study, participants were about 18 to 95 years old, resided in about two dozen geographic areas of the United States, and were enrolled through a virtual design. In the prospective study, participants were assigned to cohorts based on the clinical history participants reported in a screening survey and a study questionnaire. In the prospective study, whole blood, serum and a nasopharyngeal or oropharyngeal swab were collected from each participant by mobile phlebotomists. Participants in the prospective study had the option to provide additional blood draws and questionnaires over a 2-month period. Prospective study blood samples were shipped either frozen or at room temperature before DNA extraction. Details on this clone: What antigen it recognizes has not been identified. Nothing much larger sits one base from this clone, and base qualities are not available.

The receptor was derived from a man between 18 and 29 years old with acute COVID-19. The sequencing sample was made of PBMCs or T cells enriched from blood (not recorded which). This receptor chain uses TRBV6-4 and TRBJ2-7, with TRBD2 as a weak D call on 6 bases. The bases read TGTGCCAGCAGTGACGTGCGGGATAGGGACCCGATCGGGGGTTACGAGCAGTACTTC. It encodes CASSDVRDRDPIGGYEQYF.